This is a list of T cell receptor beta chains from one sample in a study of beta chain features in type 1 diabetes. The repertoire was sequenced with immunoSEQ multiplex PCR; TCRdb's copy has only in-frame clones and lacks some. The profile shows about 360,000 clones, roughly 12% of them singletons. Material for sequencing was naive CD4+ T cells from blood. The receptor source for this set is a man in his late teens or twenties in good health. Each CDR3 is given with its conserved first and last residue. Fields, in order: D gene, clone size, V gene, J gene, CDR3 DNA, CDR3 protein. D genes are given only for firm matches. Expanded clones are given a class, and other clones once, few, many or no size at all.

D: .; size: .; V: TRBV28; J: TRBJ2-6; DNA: TGTGCCAGCAGTTCGGCGGGAAACCCTGGGGCCAACGTCCTGACTTTC; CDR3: CASSSAGNPGANVLTF
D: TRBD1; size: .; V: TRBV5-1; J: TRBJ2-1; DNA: TGCGCCAGCAGCCTGACCGGGACAGGGGGCCGGGAGCAGTTCTTC; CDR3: CASSLTGTGGREQFF
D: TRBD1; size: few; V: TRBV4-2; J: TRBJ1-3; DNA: TGTGCCAGCAGCCGGGGACAGGGTGGAAACACCATATATTTT; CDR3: CASSRGQGGNTIYF
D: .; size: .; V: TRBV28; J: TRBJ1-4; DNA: TGTGCCAGCAGTTTACGCAGTTGGGGCCCAACTAATGAAAAACTGTTTTTT; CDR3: CASSLRSWGPTNEKLFF
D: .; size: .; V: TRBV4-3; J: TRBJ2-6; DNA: TGCGCCAGCAGCCGTAACAGTGGGGCCAACGTCCTGACTTTC; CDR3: CASSRNSGANVLTF
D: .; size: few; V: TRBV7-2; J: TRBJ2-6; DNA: TGTGCCAGCAGCCCAGAATTGAGGGCCAACGTCCTGACTTTC; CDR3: CASSPELRANVLTF
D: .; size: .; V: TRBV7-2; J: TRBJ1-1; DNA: TGTGCCAGCAGCTTAGCCGGAGGGCCTGAAGCTTTCTTT; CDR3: CASSLAGGPEAFF
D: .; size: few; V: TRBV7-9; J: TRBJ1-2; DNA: TGTGCCAGCAGCTTAGGAGGAGCCTTACGTAGGTATGGCTACACCTTC; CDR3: CASSLGGALRRYGYTF
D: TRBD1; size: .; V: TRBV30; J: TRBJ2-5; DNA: TGTGCCTTAGGGACAGTCCCCCAAGAGACCCAGTACTTC; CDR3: CALGTVPQETQYF
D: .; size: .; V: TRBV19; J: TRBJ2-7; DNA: TGTGCCAGTAGTATCCGGGGGACGATTTACGAGCAGTACTTC; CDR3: CASSIRGTIYEQYF
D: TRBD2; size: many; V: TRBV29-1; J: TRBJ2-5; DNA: TGCAGCGTTGAAGAAACTAGCGTGAAGACCCAGTACTTC; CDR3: CSVEETSVKTQYF
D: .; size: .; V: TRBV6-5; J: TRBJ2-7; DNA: TGTGCCATCTCTCGACCCCCAGGGGTCGAGCAGTACTTC; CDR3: CAISRPPGVEQYF
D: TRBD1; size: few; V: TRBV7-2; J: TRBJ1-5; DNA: TGTGCCAGCAGCCAAAACCTAGGGGGCTTAAGCAATCAGCCCCAGCATTTT; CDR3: CASSQNLGGLSNQPQHF
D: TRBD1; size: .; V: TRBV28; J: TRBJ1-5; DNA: TGTGCCAGCACCCTACAGGGGGCGGGTCAGCCCCAGCATTTT; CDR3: CASTLQGAGQPQHF
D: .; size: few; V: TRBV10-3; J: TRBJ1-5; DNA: TGTGCCATCAGTGGTTCACAGCATAGCAATCAGCCCCAGCATTTT; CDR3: CAISGSQHSNQPQHF
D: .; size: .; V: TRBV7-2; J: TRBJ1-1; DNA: TGTGCCAGCAGCTCAAGCGGCACTGAAGCTTTCTTT; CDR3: CASSSSGTEAFF
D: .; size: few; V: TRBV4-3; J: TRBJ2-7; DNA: TGCGCCAGCAGCCAGGGCCTGGCGACCTACGAGCAGTACTTC; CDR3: CASSQGLATYEQYF
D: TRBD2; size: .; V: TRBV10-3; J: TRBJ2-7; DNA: TGTGCCATCAGTGGAGCAGGCGGGCGGGAGAAATACCCGTACTTC; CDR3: CAISGAGGREKYPYF
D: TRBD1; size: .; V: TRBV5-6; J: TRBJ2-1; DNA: TGTGCCAGCAGCTTGGTAGGGGGCTCTCGGGTTTACAATGAGCAGTTCTTC; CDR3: CASSLVGGSRVYNEQFF
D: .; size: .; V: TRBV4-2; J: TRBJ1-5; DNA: TGTGCCAGCAGCCAAGATCATGGGGCGCAGCCCCAGCATTTT; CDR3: CASSQDHGAQPQHF
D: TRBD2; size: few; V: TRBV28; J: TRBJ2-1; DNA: TGTGCCAGCAGTTCTGCCAGCGGGAGCTCCTACAATGAGCAGTTCTTC; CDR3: CASSSASGSSYNEQFF
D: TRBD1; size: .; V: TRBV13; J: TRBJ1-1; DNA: TGTGCCAGCAAGACAGGGGGCGACACTGAAGCTTTCTTT; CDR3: CASKTGGDTEAFF
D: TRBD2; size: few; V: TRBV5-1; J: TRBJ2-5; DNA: TGCGCCAGCAGCTGGGGACTAGCGGGCTCCCAAGAGACCCAGTACTTC; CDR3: CASSWGLAGSQETQYF
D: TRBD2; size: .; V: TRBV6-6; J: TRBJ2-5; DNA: TGTGCCATCGGCCTAGCGGGGAACCAAGAGACCCAGTACTTC; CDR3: CAIGLAGNQETQYF
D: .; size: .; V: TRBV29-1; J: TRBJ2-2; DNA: TGCAGCGTTGAGGAGCCGGGCGGGGAGCTGTTTTTT; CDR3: CSVEEPGGELFF
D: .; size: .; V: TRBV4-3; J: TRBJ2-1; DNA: TGCGCCAGCAGCCAAGAGGCTGCGGGCGGCCTCTGGGATGAGCAGTTCTTC; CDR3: CASSQEAAGGLWDEQFF
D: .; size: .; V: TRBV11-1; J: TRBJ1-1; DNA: TGTGCCAGCAGCTTCTTCGGCAGGGGCGGCACTGAAGCTTTCTTT; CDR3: CASSFFGRGGTEAFF
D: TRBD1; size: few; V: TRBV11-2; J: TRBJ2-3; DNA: TGTGCCAGCAGTTGGGACAGCAGCACAGATACGCAGTATTTT; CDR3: CASSWDSSTDTQYF
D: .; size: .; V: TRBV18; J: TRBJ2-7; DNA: TGTGCCAGCTCACCATCGGCGGGCAAATCCTACGAGCAGTACTTC; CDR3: CASSPSAGKSYEQYF
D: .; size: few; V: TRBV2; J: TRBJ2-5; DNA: TGTGCCAGCAGTGAAGCGCTTCGCAGGGGACAGACCCAGTACTTC; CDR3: CASSEALRRGQTQYF
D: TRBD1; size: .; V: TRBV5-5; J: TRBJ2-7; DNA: TGTGCCAGCAGCTTGGCACAGGGGTGGGACGAGCAGTACTTC; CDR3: CASSLAQGWDEQYF
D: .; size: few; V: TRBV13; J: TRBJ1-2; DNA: TGTGCCACCCGGTGGACAGAACCCTATGGCTACACCTTC; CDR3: CATRWTEPYGYTF
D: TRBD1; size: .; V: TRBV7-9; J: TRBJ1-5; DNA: TGTGCCAGCAGCTTAGCAGGGGGCAGTCAGCCCCAGCATTTT; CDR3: CASSLAGGSQPQHF
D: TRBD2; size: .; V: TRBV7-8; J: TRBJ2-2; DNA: TGTGCCAGCCTGCCGGGACTAGCTTACACCGGGGAGCTGTTTTTT; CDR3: CASLPGLAYTGELFF
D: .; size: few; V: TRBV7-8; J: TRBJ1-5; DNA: TGTGCCAGCAGCTCGGGACTTGCCTATCAGCCCCAGCATTTT; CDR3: CASSSGLAYQPQHF
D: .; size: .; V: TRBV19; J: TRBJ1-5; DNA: TGTGCCAGTAGCCCACATAGCAATCAGCCCCAGCATTTT; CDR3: CASSPHSNQPQHF
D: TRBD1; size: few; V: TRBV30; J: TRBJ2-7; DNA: TGTGCCTGGAGCAGGGACAGGCCCTACGAGCAGTACTTC; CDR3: CAWSRDRPYEQYF